The clone carrying this TCR beta chain came up a few times. As yet, its antigen is unknown. The sample is drawn from a study of T cell repertoires in cytomegalovirus infection. The overall study: In public TCR beta signatures, there were indications of both CMV infection and matching HLA type. Study results and caveats: Accumulated public TCR beta family frequency recognized individuals carrying CMV together with the relevant HLA. Dominating the ex vivo response were TCR beta clonotypes that were CMV-specific and HLA-C-restricted.

Germline CDR1 is SGHDN and CDR2 is FVKESK. V lost 0 bases and J 10 bases, leaving 13 bases between the germline ends. There are 15 residues in the CDR3. One entry per CDR3 protein results from TCRdb running MiXCR on the reads. Found here are 100,000 to 150,000 distinct CDR3 sequences, roughly a quarter of them singletons; the top ten hold 30% to 40%. This chain links TRBV14 with TRBJ1-6, with unresolved D. The clonotype comes from a human donor in good health (CMV status not recorded). Some clones in this sample may be carry-over from other donors' samples. Sequenced: PBMCs, sequenced either directly or after in vitro stimulation (not recorded which). CDR3 sequence (DNA): TGTGCCAGCAGCCAAGAAGGTTGGGGTTGGTCACCCCTCCACTTT. This codes for CASSQEGWGWSPLHF.